The TCR beta chain described here comes from a study of neurological immune-mediated disorders. Study-wide results and limits: HTLV-1-associated myelopathy had the most TCR clonal expansion, while multiple sclerosis had the least, a level that fell below healthy controls. Expanded clones shared no CDR3 amino acid sequences across subjects, suggesting private repertoires in all groups.

The time point denotes: longitudinal time-point 3. This clonotype was observed many times. What it recognizes is unknown. cDNA synthesis was performed by 5'RACE with 10-nucleotide random UMIs. Over 160 million TCR-beta sequences from 15-18 subjects were obtained in each sequencing run. Via MiXCR, TCRdb re-called the 5' RACE reads, giving one row per CDR3 protein. There are about 53,000 distinct CDR3 sequences in the sample; roughly 7.7% occur only once, and 1.9% lies in the top ten. Trimming took 0 bases from V and 8 from J; bases not matched to a gene: 10. The CDR3 is 17 amino acids. Germline CDR1 KGHDR, CDR2 SFDVKD.

J is TRBJ2-1 and V is TRBV24-1; 9 bases line up with TRBD2. The sequencing input was PBMCs. The receptor was derived from a woman in her forties in good health. The CDR3 sequence: CATSDLYGASGTDEQFF. In DNA form, the CDR3 reads TGTGCCACCAGTGATTTGTACGGGGCTAGCGGGACCGATGAGCAGTTCTTC.